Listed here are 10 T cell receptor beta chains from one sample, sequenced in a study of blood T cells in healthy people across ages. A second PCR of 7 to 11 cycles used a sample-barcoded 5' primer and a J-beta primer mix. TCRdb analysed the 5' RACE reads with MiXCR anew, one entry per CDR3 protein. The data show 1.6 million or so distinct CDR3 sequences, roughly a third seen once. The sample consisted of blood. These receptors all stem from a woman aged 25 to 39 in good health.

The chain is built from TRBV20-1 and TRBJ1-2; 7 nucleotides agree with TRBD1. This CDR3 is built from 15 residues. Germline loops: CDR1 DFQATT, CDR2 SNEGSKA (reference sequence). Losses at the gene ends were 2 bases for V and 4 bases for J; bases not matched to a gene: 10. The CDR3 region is CSARLGQRSGYGYTF. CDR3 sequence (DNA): TGCAGTGCTAGACTGGGACAGCGGTCGGGCTATGGCTACACCTTC.

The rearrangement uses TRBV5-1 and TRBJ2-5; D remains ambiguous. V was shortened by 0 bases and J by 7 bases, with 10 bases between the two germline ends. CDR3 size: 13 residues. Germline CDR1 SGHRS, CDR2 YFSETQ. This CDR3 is CASSLASDVTQYF. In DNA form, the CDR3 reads TGCGCCAGCAGCTTGGCTTCAGATGTGACCCAGTACTTC.

Here the CDR3 reads CSVTQRESEAFF. As DNA, the CDR3 is TGCAGCGTGACCCAGCGAGAGTCTGAAGCTTTCTTT. The rearrangement joins TRBV29-1 to TRBJ1-1; D unclear. The ends were cut back, 6 bases at V and 6 bases at J, with 14 bases in the middle. The CDR3 loop spans 12 amino acids. Germline values: CDR1 SQVTM, CDR2 ANQGSEA.

Written as DNA, the CDR3 is TGTGCCAGCAGCTTAATGGCGGGAGAGGCTTACGAGCAGTACTTC. It specifies CASSLMAGEAYEQYF. This chain links TRBV7-3 with TRBJ2-7; TRBD2 matches 7 bases. This CDR3 comprises 15 residues. CDR1 and CDR2 (germline): SGHTA, FQGTGA. J gave up 4 bases and V 1 base, and 7 bases lay outside the gene matches.

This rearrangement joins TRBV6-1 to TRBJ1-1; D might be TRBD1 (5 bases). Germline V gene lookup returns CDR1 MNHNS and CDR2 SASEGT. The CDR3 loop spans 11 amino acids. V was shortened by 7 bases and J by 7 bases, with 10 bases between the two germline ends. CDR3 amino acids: CASIRQFEAFF. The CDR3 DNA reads TGTGCCAGCATTCGACAGTTTGAAGCTTTCTTT.

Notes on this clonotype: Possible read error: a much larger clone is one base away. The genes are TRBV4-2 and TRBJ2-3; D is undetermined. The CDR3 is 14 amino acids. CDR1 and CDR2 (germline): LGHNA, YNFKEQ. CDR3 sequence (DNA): TGTGCCAGCAGCCAAGCGGGTCTCACAAATACGCAGTATTTT. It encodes CASSQAGLTNTQYF.

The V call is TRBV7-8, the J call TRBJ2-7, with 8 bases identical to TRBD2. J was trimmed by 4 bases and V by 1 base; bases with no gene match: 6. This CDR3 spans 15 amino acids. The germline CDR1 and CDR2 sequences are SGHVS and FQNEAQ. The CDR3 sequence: CASSLERGTGYEQYF. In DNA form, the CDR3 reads TGTGCCAGCAGCTTAGAGCGGGGGACTGGTTACGAGCAGTACTTC.

CDR3 protein: CASPAGNTIYF. DNA for the CDR3: TGTGCCAGCCCCGCGGGAAACACCATATATTTT. This rearrangement joins TRBV12-3 or TRBV12-4 to TRBJ1-3; D is unclear. The CDR3 loop spans 11 amino acids. The germline V and J ends were trimmed by 8 bases and 4 bases, with 6 bases remaining between them.

CDR3 in amino acids: CASSLPQHQESSYEQYF. For the CDR3, the DNA is TGTGCCAGCAGCTTACCACAACATCAGGAAAGCTCCTACGAGCAGTACTTC. The chain joins TRBV11-2 to TRBJ2-7; D is unclear. The CDR3 sequence is 17 residues long. V was trimmed by 2 bases and J by 0 bases, leaving 17 bases between them. Germline V lookup: CDR1 SGHAT, CDR2 FQNNGV.

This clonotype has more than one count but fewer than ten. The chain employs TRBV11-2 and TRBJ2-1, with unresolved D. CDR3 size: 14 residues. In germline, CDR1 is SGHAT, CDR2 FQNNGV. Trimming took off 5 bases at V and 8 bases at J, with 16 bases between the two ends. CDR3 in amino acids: CASSRLNLIDEQFF. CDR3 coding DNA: TGTGCCAGCAGCCGCCTTAATCTGATCGATGAGCAGTTCTTC. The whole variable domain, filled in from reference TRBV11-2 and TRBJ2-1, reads EAGVAQSPRYKIIEKRQSVAFWCNPISGHATLYWYQQILGQGPKLLIQFQNNGVVDDSQLPKDRFSAERLKGVDSTLKIQPAKLEDSAVYLCASSRLNLIDEQFFGPGTRLTVL.